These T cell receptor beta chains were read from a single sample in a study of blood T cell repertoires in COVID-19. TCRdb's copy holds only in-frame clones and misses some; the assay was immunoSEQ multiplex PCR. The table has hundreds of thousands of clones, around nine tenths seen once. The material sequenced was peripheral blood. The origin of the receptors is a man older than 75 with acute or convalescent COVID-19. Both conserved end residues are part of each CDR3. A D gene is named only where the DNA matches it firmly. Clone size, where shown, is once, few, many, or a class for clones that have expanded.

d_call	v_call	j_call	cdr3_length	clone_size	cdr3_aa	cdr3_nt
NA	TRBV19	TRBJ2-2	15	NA	CASNIQAVGTGELFF	TGTGCCAGTAACATTCAGGCAGTTGGCACCGGGGAGCTGTTTTTT
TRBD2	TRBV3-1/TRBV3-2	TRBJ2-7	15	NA	CASSPGTSGLYEQYF	TGTGCCAGCAGCCCAGGGACTAGCGGGCTCTACGAGCAGTACTTC
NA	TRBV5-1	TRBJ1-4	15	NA	CASSLGHRGNEKLFF	TGCGCCAGCAGCTTGGGACACCGGGGAAATGAAAAACTGTTTTTT
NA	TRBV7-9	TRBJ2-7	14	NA	CASSTQGSPYEQYF	TGTGCCAGCAGCACTCAGGGGTCCCCCTACGAGCAGTACTTC
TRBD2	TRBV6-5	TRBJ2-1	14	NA	CASSLPGTRNEQFF	TGTGCCAGCAGCCTTCCCGGGACTAGAAATGAGCAGTTCTTC
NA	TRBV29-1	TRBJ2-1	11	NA	CSVDLSNEQFF	TGCAGCGTTGACCTTAGCAATGAGCAGTTCTTC
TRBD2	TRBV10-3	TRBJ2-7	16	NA	CAISDEVAGISYEQYF	TGTGCCATCAGTGATGAGGTAGCGGGGATCTCCTACGAGCAGTACTTC
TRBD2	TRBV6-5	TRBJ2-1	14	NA	CASREREVYNEQFF	TGTGCCAGCAGGGAGCGGGAGGTCTACAATGAGCAGTTCTTC
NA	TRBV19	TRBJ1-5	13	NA	CATTVSVNQPQHF	TGTGCCACTACCGTTAGCGTCAATCAGCCCCAGCATTTT
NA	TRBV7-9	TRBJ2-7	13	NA	CASSSTEDYEQYF	TGTGCCAGCAGCTCAACAGAAGACTACGAGCAGTACTTC
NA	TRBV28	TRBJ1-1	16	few	CASSSQIQELFPEAFF	TGTGCCAGCAGTTCTCAGATACAGGAGCTGTTTCCTGAAGCTTTCTTT
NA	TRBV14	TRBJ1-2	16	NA	CASSNTQAYPSYGYTF	TGTGCCAGCAGCAATACACAGGCCTACCCCTCATATGGCTACACCTTC
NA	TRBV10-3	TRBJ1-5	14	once	CAISEYGGDQPQHF	TGTGCCATCAGTGAGTACGGGGGGGATCAGCCCCAGCATTTT
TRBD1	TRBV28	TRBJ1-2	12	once	CAIGTGSYGYTF	TGTGCCATCGGGACAGGGAGCTATGGCTACACCTTC